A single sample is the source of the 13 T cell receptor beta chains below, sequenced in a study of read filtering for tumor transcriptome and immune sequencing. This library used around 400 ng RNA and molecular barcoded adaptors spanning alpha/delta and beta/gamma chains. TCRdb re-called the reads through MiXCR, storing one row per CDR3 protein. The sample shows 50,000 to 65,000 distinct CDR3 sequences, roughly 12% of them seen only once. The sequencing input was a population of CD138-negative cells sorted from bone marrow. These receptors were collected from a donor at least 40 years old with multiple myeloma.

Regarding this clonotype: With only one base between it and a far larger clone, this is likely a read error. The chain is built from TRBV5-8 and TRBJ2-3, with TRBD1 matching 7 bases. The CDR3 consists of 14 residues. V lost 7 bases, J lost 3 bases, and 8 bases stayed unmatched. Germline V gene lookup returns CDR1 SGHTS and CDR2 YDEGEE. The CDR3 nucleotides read TGTGCCAGCGGCGCGGACAGGCAGACAGATACGCAGTATTTT. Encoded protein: CASGADRQTDTQYF.

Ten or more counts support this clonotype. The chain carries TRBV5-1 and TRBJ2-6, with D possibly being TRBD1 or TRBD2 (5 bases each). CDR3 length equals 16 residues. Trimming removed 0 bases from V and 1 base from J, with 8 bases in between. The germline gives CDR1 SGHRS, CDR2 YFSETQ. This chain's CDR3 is CASSLGGESGANVLTF. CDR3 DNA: TGCGCCAGCAGCTTGGGAGGGGAGTCTGGGGCCAACGTCCTGACTTTC.

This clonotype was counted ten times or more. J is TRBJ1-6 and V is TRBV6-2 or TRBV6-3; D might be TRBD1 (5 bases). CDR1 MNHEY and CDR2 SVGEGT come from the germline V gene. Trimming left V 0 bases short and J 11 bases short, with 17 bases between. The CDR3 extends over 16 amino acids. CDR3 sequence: CASSYSPRGNRTPLHF. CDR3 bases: TGTGCCAGCAGTTACTCGCCTCGGGGAAACAGGACACCCCTCCACTTT.

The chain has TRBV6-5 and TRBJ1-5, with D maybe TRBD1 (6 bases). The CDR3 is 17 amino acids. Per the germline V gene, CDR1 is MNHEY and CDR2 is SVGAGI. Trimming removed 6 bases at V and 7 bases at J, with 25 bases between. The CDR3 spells CASSRRASGGLGQPQHF. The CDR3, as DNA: TGTGCCAGCAGCCGAAGAGCAAGCGGGGGCCTCGGGCAGCCCCAGCATTTT.

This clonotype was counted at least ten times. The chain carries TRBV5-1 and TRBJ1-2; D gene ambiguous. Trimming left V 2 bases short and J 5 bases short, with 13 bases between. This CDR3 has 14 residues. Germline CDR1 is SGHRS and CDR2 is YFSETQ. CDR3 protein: CASSLSGGDYGYTF. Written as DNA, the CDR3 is TGCGCCAGCAGCTTAAGTGGTGGTGATTATGGCTACACCTTC.

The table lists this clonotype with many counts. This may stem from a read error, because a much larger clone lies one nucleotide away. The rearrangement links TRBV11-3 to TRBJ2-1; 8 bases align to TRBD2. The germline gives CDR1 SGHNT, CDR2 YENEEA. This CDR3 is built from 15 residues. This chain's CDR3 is CVSSLGASGYNEQFF. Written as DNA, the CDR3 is TGTGTCAGCAGCTTGGGGGCTAGCGGGTACAATGAGCAGTTCTTC. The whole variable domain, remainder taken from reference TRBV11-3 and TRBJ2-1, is EAGVVQSPRYKIIEKKQPVAFWCNPISGHNTLYWYLQNLGQGPELLIRYENEEAVDDSQLPKDRFSAERLKGVDSTLKIQPAELGDSAVYLCVSSLGASGYNEQFFGPGTRLTVL.

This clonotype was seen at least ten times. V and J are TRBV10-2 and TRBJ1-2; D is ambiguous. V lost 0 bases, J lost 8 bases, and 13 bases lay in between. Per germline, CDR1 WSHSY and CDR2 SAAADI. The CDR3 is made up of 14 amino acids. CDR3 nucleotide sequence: TGCGCCAGCAGTGAGTCCAGTCCAAGCTACGGCTACACCTTC. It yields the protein CASSESSPSYGYTF.

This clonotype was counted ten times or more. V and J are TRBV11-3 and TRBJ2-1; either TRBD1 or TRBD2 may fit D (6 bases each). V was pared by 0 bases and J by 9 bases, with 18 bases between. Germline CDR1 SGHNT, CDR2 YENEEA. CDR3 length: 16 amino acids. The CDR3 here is CASSLETSDGGSEQFF. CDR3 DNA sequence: TGTGCCAGCAGCTTAGAGACCAGCGACGGGGGCTCTGAGCAGTTCTTC.

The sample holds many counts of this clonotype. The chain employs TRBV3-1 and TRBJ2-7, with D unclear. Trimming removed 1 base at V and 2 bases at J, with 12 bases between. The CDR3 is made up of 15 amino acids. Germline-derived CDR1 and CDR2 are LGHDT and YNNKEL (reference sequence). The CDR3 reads CASSQATSATYEQYF. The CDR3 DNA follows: TGTGCCAGCAGCCAAGCCACCTCGGCCACCTACGAGCAGTACTTC.

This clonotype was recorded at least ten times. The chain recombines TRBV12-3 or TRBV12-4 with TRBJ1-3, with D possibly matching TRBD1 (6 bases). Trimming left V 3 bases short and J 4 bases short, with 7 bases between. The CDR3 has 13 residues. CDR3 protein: CASSLGQGNTIYF. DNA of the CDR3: TGTGCCAGCAGTTTGGGACAAGGAAACACCATATATTTT.

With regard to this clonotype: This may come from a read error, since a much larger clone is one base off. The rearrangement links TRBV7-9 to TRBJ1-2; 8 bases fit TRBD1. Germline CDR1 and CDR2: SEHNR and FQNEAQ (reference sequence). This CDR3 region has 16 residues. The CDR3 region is CASGLNRGRSGYGYTF. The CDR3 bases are TGTGCCAGCGGCTTAAACAGGGGGAGGTCTGGCTATGGCTACACCTTC.

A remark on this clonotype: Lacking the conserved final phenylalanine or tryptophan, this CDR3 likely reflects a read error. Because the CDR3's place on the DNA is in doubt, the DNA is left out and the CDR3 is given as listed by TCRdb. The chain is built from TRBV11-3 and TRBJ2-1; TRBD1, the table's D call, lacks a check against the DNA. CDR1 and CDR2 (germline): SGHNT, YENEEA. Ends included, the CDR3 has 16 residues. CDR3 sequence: CASSTPQGQGHNEQIS.

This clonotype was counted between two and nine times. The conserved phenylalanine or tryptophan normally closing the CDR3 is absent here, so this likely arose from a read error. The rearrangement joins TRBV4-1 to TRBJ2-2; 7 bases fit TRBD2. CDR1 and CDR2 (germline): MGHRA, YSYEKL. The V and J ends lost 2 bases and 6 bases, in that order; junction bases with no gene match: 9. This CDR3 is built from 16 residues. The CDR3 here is CASSQPGLVMSGELFL. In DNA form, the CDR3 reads TGCGCCAGCAGCCAACCTGGACTAGTTATGTCCGGGGAGCTGTTTTTA.